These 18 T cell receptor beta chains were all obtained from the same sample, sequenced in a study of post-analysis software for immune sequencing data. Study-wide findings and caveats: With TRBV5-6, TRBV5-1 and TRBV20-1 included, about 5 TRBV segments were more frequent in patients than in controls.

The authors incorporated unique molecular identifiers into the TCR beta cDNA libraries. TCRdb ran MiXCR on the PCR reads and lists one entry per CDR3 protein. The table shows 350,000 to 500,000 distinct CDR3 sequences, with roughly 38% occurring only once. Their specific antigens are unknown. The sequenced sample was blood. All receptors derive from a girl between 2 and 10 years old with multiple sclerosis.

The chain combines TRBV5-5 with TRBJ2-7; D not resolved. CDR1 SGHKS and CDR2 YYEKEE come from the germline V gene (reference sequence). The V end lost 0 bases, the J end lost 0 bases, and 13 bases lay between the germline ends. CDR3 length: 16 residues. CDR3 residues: CASSLGGSGISYEQYF. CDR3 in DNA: TGTGCCAGCAGCTTGGGTGGAAGTGGGATCTCCTACGAGCAGTACTTC. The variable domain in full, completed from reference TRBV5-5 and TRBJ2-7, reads DAGVTQSPTHLIKTRGQQVTLRCSPISGHKSVSWYQQVLGQGPQFIFQYYEKEERGRGNFPDRFSARQFPNYSSELNVNALLLGDSALYLCASSLGGSGISYEQYFGPGTRLTVT.

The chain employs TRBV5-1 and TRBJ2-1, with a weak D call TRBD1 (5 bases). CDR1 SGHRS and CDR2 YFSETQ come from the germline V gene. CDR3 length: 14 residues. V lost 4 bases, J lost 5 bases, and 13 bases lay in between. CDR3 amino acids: CASSKTDTNNEQFF. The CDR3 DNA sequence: TGCGCCAGCAGCAAGACGGACACGAACAATGAGCAGTTCTTC.

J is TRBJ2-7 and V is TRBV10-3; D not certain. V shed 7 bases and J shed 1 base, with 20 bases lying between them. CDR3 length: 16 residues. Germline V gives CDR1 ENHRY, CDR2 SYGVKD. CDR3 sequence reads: CAINLSTSSFSYEQYF. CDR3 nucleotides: TGTGCCATCAACCTATCGACTTCGAGCTTTTCCTACGAGCAGTACTTC.

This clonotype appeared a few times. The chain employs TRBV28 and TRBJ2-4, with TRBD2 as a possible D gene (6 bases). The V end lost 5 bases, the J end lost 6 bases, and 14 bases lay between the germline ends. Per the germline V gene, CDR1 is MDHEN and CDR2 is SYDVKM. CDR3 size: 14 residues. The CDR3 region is CASSPGSGRNIQYF. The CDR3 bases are TGTGCCAGCAGTCCCGGATCCGGGAGAAACATTCAGTACTTC.

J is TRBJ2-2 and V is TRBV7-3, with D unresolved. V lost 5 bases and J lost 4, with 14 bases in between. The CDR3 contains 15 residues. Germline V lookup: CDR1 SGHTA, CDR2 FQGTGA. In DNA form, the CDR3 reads TGTGCCAGCAGCCGAAAGGCGCCTGGCACCGGGGAGCTGTTTTTT. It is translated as CASSRKAPGTGELFF.

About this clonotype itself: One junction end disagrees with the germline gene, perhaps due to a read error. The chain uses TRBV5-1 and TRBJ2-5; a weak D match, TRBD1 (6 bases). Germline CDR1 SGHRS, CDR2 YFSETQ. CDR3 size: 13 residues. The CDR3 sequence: CASSPRQAETRYF. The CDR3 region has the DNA TGCGCCAGCAGCCCTCGACAGGCCGAGACCCGGTACTTC.

The CDR3 here is CASSLLSGGGLGPGEQYF. The CDR3 bases are TGTGCCAGCAGTTTACTGTCGGGTGGGGGACTAGGACCTGGCGAGCAGTACTTC. The chain has TRBV28 and TRBJ2-7, with TRBD2 matching over 8 bases. After removal of 2 bases from V and 6 bases from J, the junction contained 18 bases not matched to a gene. There are 18 residues in the CDR3. Germline V gene lookup returns CDR1 MDHEN and CDR2 SYDVKM.

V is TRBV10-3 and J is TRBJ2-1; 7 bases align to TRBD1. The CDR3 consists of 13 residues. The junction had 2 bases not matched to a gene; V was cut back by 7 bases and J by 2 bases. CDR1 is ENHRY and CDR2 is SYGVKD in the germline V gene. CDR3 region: CAIMGQPYNEQFF. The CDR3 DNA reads TGTGCCATCATGGGACAGCCCTACAATGAGCAGTTCTTC.

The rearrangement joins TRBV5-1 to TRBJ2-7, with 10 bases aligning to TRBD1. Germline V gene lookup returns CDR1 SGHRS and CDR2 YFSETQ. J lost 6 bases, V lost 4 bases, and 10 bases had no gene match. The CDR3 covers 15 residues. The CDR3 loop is CASSQGSTGGGEQYF. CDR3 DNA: TGCGCCAGCAGCCAGGGCTCGACAGGGGGCGGCGAGCAGTACTTC.

The CDR3 sequence is CASSLGPQGSGSGETQYF. The CDR3 DNA sequence: TGCGCCAGCAGCTTGGGTCCGCAGGGGTCCGGTAGTGGGGAGACCCAGTACTTC. The chain has TRBV5-1 and TRBJ2-5; TRBD1 might be the D (6 bases). The germline V and J ends were trimmed by 0 bases and 5 bases, with 23 bases remaining between them. The CDR3 contains 18 residues. Germline CDR1 SGHRS, CDR2 YFSETQ. Filled out from reference TRBV5-1 and TRBJ2-5, the complete variable domain reads KAGVTQTPRYLIKTRGQQVTLSCSPISGHRSVSWYQQTPGQGLQFLFEYFSETQRNKGNFPGRFSGRQFSNSRSEMNVSTLELGDSALYLCASSLGPQGSGSGETQYFGPGTRLLVL.

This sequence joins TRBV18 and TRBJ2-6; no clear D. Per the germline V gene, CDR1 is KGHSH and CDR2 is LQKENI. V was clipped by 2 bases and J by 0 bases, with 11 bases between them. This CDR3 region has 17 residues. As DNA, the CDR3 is TGTGCCAGCTCACCAGACCAGGTTAGCTCTGGGGCCAACGTCCTGACTTTC. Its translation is CASSPDQVSSGANVLTF.

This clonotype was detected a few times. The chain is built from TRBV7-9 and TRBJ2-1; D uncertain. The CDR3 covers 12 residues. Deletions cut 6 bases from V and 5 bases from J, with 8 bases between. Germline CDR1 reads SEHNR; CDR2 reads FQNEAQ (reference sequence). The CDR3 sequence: CASSLLNNEQFF. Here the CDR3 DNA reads TGTGCCAGCAGTTTGTTAAACAATGAGCAGTTCTTC.

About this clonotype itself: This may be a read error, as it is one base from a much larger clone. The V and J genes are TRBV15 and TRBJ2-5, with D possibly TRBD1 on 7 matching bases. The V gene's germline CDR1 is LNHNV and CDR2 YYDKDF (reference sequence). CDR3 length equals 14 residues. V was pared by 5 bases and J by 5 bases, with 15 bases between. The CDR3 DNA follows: TGTGCCACCAGCCCGACAGGGAGGCGTGAGACCCAGTACTTC. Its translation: CATSPTGRRETQYF. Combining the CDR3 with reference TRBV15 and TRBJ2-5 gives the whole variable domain DAMVIQNPRYQVTQFGKPVTLSCSQTLNHNVMYWYQQKSSQAPKLLFHYYDKDFNNEADTPDNFQSRRPNTSFCFLDIRSPGLGDTAMYLCATSPTGRRETQYFGPGTRLLVL.

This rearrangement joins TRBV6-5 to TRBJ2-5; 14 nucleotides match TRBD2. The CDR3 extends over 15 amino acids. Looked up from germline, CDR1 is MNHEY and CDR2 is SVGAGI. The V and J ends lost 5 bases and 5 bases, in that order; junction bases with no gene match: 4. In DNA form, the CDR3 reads TGTGCCAGCAGTATGGGACTAGCGGGAGTGGAGACCCAGTACTTC. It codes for CASSMGLAGVETQYF.

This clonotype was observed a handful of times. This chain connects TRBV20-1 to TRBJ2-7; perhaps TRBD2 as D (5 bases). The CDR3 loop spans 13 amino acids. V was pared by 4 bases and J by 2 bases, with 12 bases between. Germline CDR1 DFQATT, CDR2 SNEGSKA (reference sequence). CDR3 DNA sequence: TGCAGTGCTAATTCGCCAGCGGCCTACGAGCAGTACTTC. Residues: CSANSPAAYEQYF.

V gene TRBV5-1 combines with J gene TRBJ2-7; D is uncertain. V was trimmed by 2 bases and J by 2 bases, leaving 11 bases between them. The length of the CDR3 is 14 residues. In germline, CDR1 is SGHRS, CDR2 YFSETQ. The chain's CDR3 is CASSFNSAPYEQYF. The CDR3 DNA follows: TGCGCCAGCAGCTTCAATTCGGCGCCCTACGAGCAGTACTTC.

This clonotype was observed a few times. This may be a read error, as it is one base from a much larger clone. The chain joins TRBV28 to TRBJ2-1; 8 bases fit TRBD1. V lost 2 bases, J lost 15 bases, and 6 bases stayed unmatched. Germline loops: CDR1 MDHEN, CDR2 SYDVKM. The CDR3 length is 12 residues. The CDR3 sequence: CASSLGTGKRFF. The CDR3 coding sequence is TGTGCCAGCAGTTTAGGGACAGGAAAGCGGTTCTTC.

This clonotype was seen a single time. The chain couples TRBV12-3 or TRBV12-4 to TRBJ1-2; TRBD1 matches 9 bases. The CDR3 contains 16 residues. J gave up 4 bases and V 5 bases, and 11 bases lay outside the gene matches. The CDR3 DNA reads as TGTGCCAGCAGTGGGACAGGGATTGGTCGCGGCTATGGCTACACCTTC. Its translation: CASSGTGIGRGYGYTF.